This T cell receptor beta chain is from a study of T cell responses to AZD1222 COVID-19 vaccine. Study findings and constraints: Increased Spike-specific TCR breadth and depth were observed after two AZD1222 doses. Clonal diversity may have been underestimated in mostly white British donors. Targets within unmutated variant regions were reportedly found for nearly half of spike-specific TCRs.

Both about-4-week and about-12-week second-dose recipients were combined. Concerning this clone itself: As yet, its antigen is unknown.

V lost 1 base and J lost 7, with 11 bases in between. This CDR3 has 15 amino acids. Germline CDR1 reads LGHDT; CDR2 reads YNNKEL (reference sequence). This table comes from immunoSEQ multiplex PCR, and its TCRdb copy is limited to in-frame clones, with some not included. The sample carries 150,000 to 200,000 clones, roughly 92% recorded once. This clonotype was obtained from an adult who received the AZD1222 COVID-19 vaccine. The V gene is TRBV3-1 (or the pseudogene TRBV3-2), the J gene TRBJ1-6; D is unclear. The sequences come from peripheral blood, collected 28 days after the second AZD1222 dose. This chain's CDR3 is CASSQGHSANSPLHF. In nucleotides, the CDR3 is TGTGCCAGCAGCCAAGGACATAGTGCAAATTCACCCCTCCACTTT.